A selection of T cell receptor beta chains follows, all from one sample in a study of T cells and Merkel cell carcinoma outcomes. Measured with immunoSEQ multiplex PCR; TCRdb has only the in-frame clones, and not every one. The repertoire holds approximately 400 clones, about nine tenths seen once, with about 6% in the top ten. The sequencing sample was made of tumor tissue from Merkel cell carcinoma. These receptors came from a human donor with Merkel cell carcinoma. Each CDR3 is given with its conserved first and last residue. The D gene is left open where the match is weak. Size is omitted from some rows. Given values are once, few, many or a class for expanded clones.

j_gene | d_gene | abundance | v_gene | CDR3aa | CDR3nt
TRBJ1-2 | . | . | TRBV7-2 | CASSPRGDYGYTF | TGTGCCAGCAGCCCCCGGGGAGACTATGGCTACACCTTC
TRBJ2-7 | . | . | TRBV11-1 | CASSFSRDYEQYF | TGTGCCAGCAGCTTTAGCCGGGACTACGAGCAGTACTTC
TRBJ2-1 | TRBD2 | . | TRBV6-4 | CASSDSSSGVVNEQFF | TGTGCCAGCAGTGACTCGTCTAGCGGGGTAGTCAATGAGCAGTTCTTC
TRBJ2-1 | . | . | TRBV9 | CASSVAPGGNEQFF | TGTGCCAGCAGCGTAGCTCCTGGGGGCAATGAGCAGTTCTTC
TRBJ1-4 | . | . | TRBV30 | CAWSVAKMGTRATNEKLFF | TGTGCCTGGAGTGTGGCTAAGATGGGGACCCGGGCAACTAATGAAAAACTGTTTTTT
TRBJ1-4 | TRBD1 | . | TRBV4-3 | CASSQEFRQGEKLFF | TGCGCCAGCAGCCAAGAGTTCCGACAGGGTGAAAAACTGTTTTTT
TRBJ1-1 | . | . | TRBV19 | CASSIGPVNTEAFF | TGTGCCAGTAGTATTGGTCCAGTGAACACTGAAGCTTTCTTT
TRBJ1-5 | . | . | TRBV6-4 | CASSDGGGNQPQHF | TGTGCCAGCAGTGACGGGGGCGGCAATCAGCCCCAGCATTTT
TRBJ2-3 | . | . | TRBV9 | CASSVFASSTDTQYF | TGTGCCAGCAGCGTATTCGCCTCAAGCACAGATACGCAGTATTTT
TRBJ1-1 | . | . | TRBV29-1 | CSGGEGDTEAFF | TGCAGCGGTGGCGAAGGAGACACTGAAGCTTTCTTT
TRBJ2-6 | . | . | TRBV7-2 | CASSPSGGNSGANVLTF | TGTGCCAGCAGCCCCAGTGGGGGTAACTCTGGGGCCAACGTCCTGACTTTC
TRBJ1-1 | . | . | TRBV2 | CASRTVADTEAFF | TGTGCCAGCAGGACCGTGGCTGACACTGAAGCTTTCTTT
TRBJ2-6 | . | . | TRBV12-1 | CATAIRLYRTKRANVLTF | TGTGCCACAGCTATTCGATTGTATAGGACAAAGCGGGCCAACGTCCTGACTTTC
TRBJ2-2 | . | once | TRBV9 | CASSVRGWDTGELFF | TGTGCCAGCAGCGTCCGAGGGTGGGACACCGGGGAGCTGTTTTTT
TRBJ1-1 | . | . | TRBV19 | CASSIGVGGPTEAFF | TGTGCCAGTAGTATAGGGGTCGGGGGCCCGACTGAAGCTTTCTTT
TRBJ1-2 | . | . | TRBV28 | CASSFGVDSNTF | TGTGCCAGCAGTTTCGGGGTCGACAGCAACACCTTT